This T cell receptor (beta chain) came from a study of shared clonotypes between healthy human individuals. As for the study in general: Aged 18 to 49, the donors were a couple of women and three men.

The germline CDR1 and CDR2 sequences are SGHVS and FNYEAQ. This CDR3 is built from 16 residues. With V trimmed by 6 bases and J by 2 bases, 6 bases remained unmatched. Genomic DNA belonging to each subset was distributed in equal measure over several immunoSEQ plates. Only in-frame clones appear in the TCRdb table, and some are missing; sequencing was by immunoSEQ multiplex PCR. The data show 2.3 million or so clones, 85% to 95% seen once. V usage is TRBV7-6 and J usage is TRBJ2-1; 11 bases agree with TRBD2. The TCR was taken from a man aged 18 to 30 in good health. Some clones in this sample may be carry-over from other donors' samples. Sequencing was done on a sample of naive CD4+ T cells from PBMCs. Subset denoted: CD45RA+ positively selected. CDR3 sequence reads: CASSPMTSGAYNEQFF. CDR3 nucleotides: TGTGCCAGCAGTCCTATGACTAGCGGGGCCTACAATGAGCAGTTCTTC.